This T cell receptor beta chain emerged from a study of blood T cell repertoires in COVID-19. Overall study: Italy, Spain and the United States were the sources of the convalescent and acute COVID-19 samples.

Produced via immunoSEQ multiplex PCR; TCRdb's table is partial and in-frame only. The data hold hundreds of thousands of clones, with over 80% observed a single time. Germline-derived CDR1 and CDR2 are SEHNR and FQNEAQ (reference sequence). The V and J ends lost 6 bases and 10 bases respectively, with 10 bases between them. The CDR3 covers 12 residues. A Seattle source enrolled patients during active infection and followed them longitudinally. The receptor comes from a woman aged 25 to 39 with COVID-19, enrolled during active disease. Sequenced input: peripheral blood. The chain employs TRBV7-9 and TRBJ1-6; weak D call: TRBD1 (5 bases). The CDR3 protein is CASRGEDSPLHF. In DNA form, the CDR3 reads TGTGCCAGCAGGGGGGAGGACTCACCCCTCCACTTT.